This entry lists 9 T cell receptor beta chains sequenced from one sample in a study of response to subunit inactivated influenza vaccine. TCRdb itself ran the RT-PCR reads through MiXCR, one entry per CDR3 protein. Of about 780,000 distinct CDR3 sequences listed, around 20% are singletons. This sample comprised PBMCs from blood, obtained more than 4 days after vaccination. The receptors stem from a man aged 50-59 years who received an inactivated influenza vaccine.

The rearrangement joins TRBV7-6 to TRBJ1-1; D is ambiguous. The germline V gene encodes CDR1 SGHVS and CDR2 FNYEAQ. CDR3 length equals 15 residues. Trimming removed 5 bases from V and 0 bases from J, with 13 bases in between. DNA for the CDR3: TGTGCCAGCAGCCCCTCCCCCAGACTGAACACTGAAGCTTTCTTT. Encoded protein: CASSPSPRLNTEAFF.

The J gene is TRBJ2-7, the V gene TRBV6-1; D might be TRBD2 (5 bases). The germline V and J ends were trimmed by 6 bases and 6 bases, with 21 bases remaining between them. Germline V gene data show CDR1 as MNHNS and CDR2 as SASEGT. The CDR3 sequence is 15 residues long. The CDR3 protein is CASRPRGSGFSEQYF. The CDR3, as DNA: TGTGCCAGCAGACCCCGTGGGAGTGGGTTCTCCGAGCAGTACTTC.

The J gene is TRBJ2-1, the V gene TRBV9, with D uncertain. CDR3 size: 13 residues. Trimming cost V 0 bases and J 9 bases, with 10 bases left between them. Germline CDR1 and CDR2: SGDLS and YYNGEE. CDR3: CASSVEGPGEQFF. The CDR3 DNA sequence: TGTGCCAGCAGCGTAGAGGGCCCGGGTGAGCAGTTCTTC.

A few counts support this clonotype. V is TRBV4-3 and J is TRBJ2-1, with D possibly matching TRBD1 (5 bases). The germline V and J ends were trimmed by 1 base and 2 bases, with 12 bases remaining between them. The germline CDR1 and CDR2 sequences are LGHNA and YSLEER. CDR3 length: 16 residues. The CDR3 bases are TGCGCCAGCAGCCAAGTCTATAGGGGCCCCTACAATGAGCAGTTCTTC. It codes for CASSQVYRGPYNEQFF.

This clonotype came up a few times. J is TRBJ2-1 and V is TRBV20-1; the match to TRBD2 covers 9 bases. The germline gives CDR1 DFQATT, CDR2 SNEGSKA (reference sequence). Trimming at V came to 0 bases and at J to 14 bases, leaving 17 bases not matched to a gene. The CDR3 runs to 16 residues. Here the CDR3 reads CSARDRDAGGPRGEFF. The CDR3 nucleotides read TGCAGTGCTAGAGATCGAGATGCGGGAGGGCCAAGGGGGGAGTTCTTC.

This clonotype showed up just a few times. The chain uses TRBV20-1 and TRBJ2-5; D is perhaps TRBD1 (6 bases). Trimming removed 0 bases from V and 3 bases from J, with 14 bases in between. The length of the CDR3 is 15 residues. Germline-derived CDR1 and CDR2 are DFQATT and SNEGSKA (reference sequence). The CDR3 region is CSARDIRTVKETQYF. In DNA, the CDR3 is TGCAGTGCTAGAGATATCCGGACAGTTAAAGAGACCCAGTACTTC.

The J gene is TRBJ2-7, the V gene TRBV11-2; D uncertain. Trimming took off 4 bases at V and 2 bases at J, with 18 bases between the two ends. The CDR3 has 16 residues. The germline gives CDR1 SGHAT, CDR2 FQNNGV. This CDR3 is CASSSWKGSTPYEQYF. CDR3 sequence (DNA): TGTGCCAGCAGCTCCTGGAAGGGCTCAACCCCCTACGAGCAGTACTTC.

This clonotype was counted only a few times. The J gene is TRBJ1-4, the V gene TRBV6-5; the match to TRBD1 covers 7 bases. Germline V lookup: CDR1 MNHEY, CDR2 SVGAGI. The CDR3 spans 17 residues. The junction had 4 bases not matched to a gene; V was cut back by 0 bases and J by 0 bases. DNA for the CDR3: TGTGCCAGCAGTTACTCCGGACAGGCTCCAACTAATGAAAAACTGTTTTTT. Residues: CASSYSGQAPTNEKLFF.

This clonotype has a handful of counts. The chain combines TRBV5-1 with TRBJ2-7; no reliable D call. The CDR3 is made up of 14 amino acids. Deletions cut 1 base from V and 1 base from J, with 9 bases between. The germline V gene has CDR1 SGHRS and CDR2 YFSETQ. CDR3 in amino acids: CASSLNPVSYEQYF. The CDR3 bases are TGCGCCAGCAGCTTGAATCCGGTGTCCTACGAGCAGTACTTC.